This T cell receptor beta chain was sequenced in a study of CD8 T cells in Susac syndrome. The CDR3 runs 14 residues. The germline V gene encodes CDR1 MNHEY and CDR2 SMNVEV (reference sequence). V gave up 2 bases and J gave up 4 bases, with 9 bases separating them. RNA, at about 0.5 to 1 ug, was reverse transcribed with random hexamers. TCRdb used MiXCR to reprocess the immunoSEQ multiplex PCR reads, holding one entry per CDR3 protein. The sample has around 140,000 distinct CDR3 sequences; roughly 80% are singletons. FACS enriched CD8+ TEMRA cells, while bulk CD8+ and CD4+ were negatively isolated. The gene calls are TRBV27 and TRBJ1-3; a possible D gene is TRBD1 (6 bases). The material sequenced was CD8+ T cells from PBMCs. The TCR comes from a human donor with multiple sclerosis. CDR3 coding DNA: TGTGCCAGCAGTTTACAGGGGAAAGGAAACACCATATATTTT. Protein sequence: CASSLQGKGNTIYF.